This TCR beta chain was found in a study of OX40 agonist ivuxolimab in advanced cancers. Study details: Patients received ivuxolimab, an agonistic anti-OX40 (CD134) antibody.

TCRdb keeps only in-frame clones here, not all; method: immunoSEQ multiplex PCR. The table has 75,000 to 95,000 clones, around 92% seen once. Study results and limitations: Several nonresponders also turned out to have low normalized T-cell clonal expansion.

This CDR3 has 17 residues. V gave up 3 bases and J gave up 4 bases; unmatched junction bases: 12. The V gene's germline CDR1 is ENHRY and CDR2 SYGVKD. Comment on this clone: Its antigen is as yet unknown.

The chain is built from TRBV10-3 and TRBJ2-5, with TRBD2 identical over 9 bases. The input for sequencing was CD4+ or CD8+ T cells sorted from blood, taken in a trial of the OX40 agonist ivuxolimab. This clonotype was obtained from an adult with an advanced solid tumor such as melanoma, head and neck, liver or kidney cancer. The DNA for the CDR3 is TGTGCCATCAGTGATTCTCCGCGGGAGGGCCCATCAGAGACCCAGTACTTC. It encodes CAISDSPREGPSETQYF.